This T cell receptor beta chain was sequenced for a study of blood T cell repertoires in COVID-19. The overall study: The United States, Italy and Spain were the sources of the acute and convalescent COVID-19 samples. Sources were T cells, B-cell-depleted T cells, or PBMCs; the material itself was cDNA or gDNA.

V shed 0 bases and J shed 1 base, with 7 bases lying between them. The germline V gene encodes CDR1 SGHDT and CDR2 YYEEEE. The CDR3 has 14 amino acids. Study processing details: Estimation of nucleated cell counts was performed using reference gene primer amplification. Clones were read by immunoSEQ multiplex PCR, and TCRdb kept only the in-frame ones, dropping some. That table is the source of V, J and clone size, and D and trimming were worked out from the DNA. In the table there are some 100,000 clones, roughly 88% of which are singletons. Sample: peripheral blood. The receptor's source is a woman in her 70s with acute or convalescent COVID-19. This chain uses TRBV5-6 with TRBJ1-2; D gene ambiguous. CDR3 DNA sequence: TGTGCCAGCAGCTTGGTTGGCAGTAACTATGGCTACACCTTC. Translated: CASSLVGSNYGYTF.